A selection of T cell receptor beta chains follows, all from one sample in a study of response to subunit inactivated influenza vaccine. From the RT-PCR reads, TCRdb called clonotypes with MiXCR, one entry per CDR3 protein. The repertoire has about 610,000 distinct CDR3 sequences, 11% to 15% of them found once; the top ten carry approximately 12%. The specimen comprised PBMCs from blood, sampled approximately 12 days after vaccination. The receptors shown here come from a man aged 50-60 years who received an inactivated influenza vaccine. The CDR3 runs from the conserved cysteine through the conserved F or W. The order of the fields is J gene, D gene, V gene, clone size, CDR3 DNA, CDR3 protein. D genes are given only for firm matches. Rows give clone size only sometimes, using once, few, many, or a class for an expanded clone.

>TRBJ2-1|-|TRBV12-3/TRBV12-4|few
TGTGCCAGCAGTACCGCCGGGACAAGGACGAATGAGCAGTTCTTC
CASSTAGTRTNEQFF
>TRBJ2-3|TRBD2|TRBV6-5|-
TGTGCCAGCAGTTACACAAATAGCGGGAAGGGAGCTACGCAGTATTTT
CASSYTNSGKGATQYF
>TRBJ2-3|-|TRBV13|few
TGTGCCAGCAGCTTAAGGGTGGGATCCTCCGAAAGAAGAGATACGCAGTATTTT
CASSLRVGSSERRDTQYF
>TRBJ1-2|-|TRBV7-2|few
TGTGCCAGCAGCTTTATGGAGGCTGGCTACACCTTC
CASSFMEAGYTF
>TRBJ2-1|-|TRBV7-9|-
TGTGCCAGCAGCTTAGCAGGGGGAACTCGCAATGAGCAGTTCTTC
CASSLAGGTRNEQFF
>TRBJ2-1|-|TRBV10-3|-
TGTGCCATCAGTGAGTTCGTGGACTACAATGAGCAGTTCTTC
CAISEFVDYNEQFF
>TRBJ2-3|-|TRBV6-2/TRBV6-3|-
TGTGCCAGCACCGAGGGACGGATTGTAGATACGCAGTATTTT
CASTEGRIVDTQYF
>TRBJ2-3|-|TRBV30|few
TGTGCCTGGAGTCCCAGGAGGGGTATGGCCCATACGCAGTATTTT
CAWSPRRGMAHTQYF
>TRBJ2-5|-|TRBV28|few
TGTGCCAGCAGTTTAGCCCCCGGACGGGACCAAGAGACCCAGTACTTC
CASSLAPGRDQETQYF
>TRBJ2-1|-|TRBV5-1|few
TGCGCCAGCAGCACCGACTTAGAGCAGTTCTTC
CASSTDLEQFF
>TRBJ1-6|-|TRBV7-9|-
TGTGCCAGCAGGGAGGGTGATTCACCCCTCCACTTT
CASREGDSPLHF
>TRBJ1-5|-|TRBV12-3/TRBV12-4|few
TGTGCCAGCAGGAGCGGGGTTTTGAGTCAGCCCCAGCATTTT
CASRSGVLSQPQHF
>TRBJ2-5|-|TRBV7-9|-
TGTGCCAGCAGCTTGGAGACTACCCACCCCCAGTACTTC
CASSLETTHPQYF
>TRBJ1-2|-|TRBV29-1|few
TGCAGCGTTGCTGGACAGCGCACTAACTATGGCTACACCTTC
CSVAGQRTNYGYTF
>TRBJ1-1|-|TRBV20-1|few
TGCAGTGCTAGAGACGTCGGGACGAACACTGAAGCTTTCTTT
CSARDVGTNTEAFF
>TRBJ2-3|-|TRBV7-8|-
TGTGCCAGCCGAAGAAGTAGGGTCCAAGAGAACACAGATACGCAGTATTTT
CASRRSRVQENTDTQYF
>TRBJ1-4|-|TRBV7-9|few
TGTGCCAGCAGCTTATTTCCAGGCGGAACTAATGAAAAACTGTTTTTT
CASSLFPGGTNEKLFF
>TRBJ1-2|TRBD1|TRBV6-6|many
TGTGCCAGCAGTCGAGGGGGCTCCGGCTACACCTTC
CASSRGGSGYTF
>TRBJ2-7|-|TRBV5-1|few
TGCGCCAGCAGCTTAGGAACAGCGAGCTCCTACGAGCAGTACTTC
CASSLGTASSYEQYF
>TRBJ2-7|-|TRBV12-3/TRBV12-4|many
TGTGCCAGCAGTTTACAACAGGGCTACGAGCAGTACTTC
CASSLQQGYEQYF
>TRBJ1-6|-|TRBV6-2/TRBV6-3|-
TGTGCCAGCAGTTACGGACAGCCCTATAATTCACCCCTCCACTTT
CASSYGQPYNSPLHF
>TRBJ1-6|-|TRBV3-1|few
TGTGCCAGCAGCCAAGATCCGAGCAAAGGGGGCTATAATTCACCCCTCCACTTT
CASSQDPSKGGYNSPLHF
>TRBJ1-2|-|TRBV12-3/TRBV12-4|-
TGTGCCTCTGGAGCTAACTATGGCTACACCTTC
CASGANYGYTF
>TRBJ1-5|-|TRBV20-1|few
TGCAGTGCTAGCCCGGACACCTTTAGCAATCAGCCCCAGCATTTT
CSASPDTFSNQPQHF
>TRBJ1-1|TRBD1|TRBV3-1|few
TGTGCCAGCAGCAAATCGACAGGGGATACTGAAGCTTTCTTT
CASSKSTGDTEAFF
>TRBJ1-5|-|TRBV4-2|few
TGTGCCAGCAGCCTAGCAGGCCAATCGAGTCAGCCCCAGCATTTT
CASSLAGQSSQPQHF
>TRBJ2-2|TRBD2|TRBV5-1|few
TGCGCCAGCAGCTTGAGGACTAGCGCGTACGGTTCTGGGGAGCTGTTTTTT
CASSLRTSAYGSGELFF
>TRBJ2-7|-|TRBV3-1|few
TGTGCCAGCAGCCAAGATTTACGGATGGCTGGGGGGCAGTACTTC
CASSQDLRMAGGQYF
>TRBJ2-1|TRBD1|TRBV29-1|few
TGCAGCGTTCTAGACAGGGAGTACAATGAGCAGTTCTTC
CSVLDREYNEQFF
>TRBJ2-5|TRBD1|TRBV6-2/TRBV6-3|few
TGTGCCAGCAGTTACTCGCCGGGACAGGGACCCTTTCAAGAGACCCAGTACTTC
CASSYSPGQGPFQETQYF
>TRBJ2-1|TRBD1|TRBV24-1|many
TGTGCCACCAGCGGAGCCGGGACAGGGGGCCTCAATGAGCAGTTCTTC
CATSGAGTGGLNEQFF
>TRBJ1-1|-|TRBV3-1|many
TGTGCCAGCAGCCCTGCTGGGGGGACTGAAGCTTTCTTT
CASSPAGGTEAFF
>TRBJ2-1|TRBD2|TRBV5-1|-
TGCGCCAGCAGCCCCGCAGGAGCGGGGTTAACTACCTACAATGAGCAGTTCTTC
CASSPAGAGLTTYNEQFF
>TRBJ1-1|TRBD1|TRBV7-2|few
TGTGCCAGCAGCTCCACGCAGACAGGGTTAGGAGCTTTCTTT
CASSSTQTGLGAFF
>TRBJ2-5|TRBD2|TRBV12-3/TRBV12-4|-
TGTGCCAGCAGTAAGACTAGCTCGCAAGAGACCCAGTACTTC
CASSKTSSQETQYF
>TRBJ2-1|-|TRBV7-9|few
TGTGCCAGCAGCTTAGGGTTGGGGGAGGATGAGCAGTTCTTC
CASSLGLGEDEQFF
>TRBJ1-4|TRBD1|TRBV5-1|many
TGCGCCAGCAGCTTTACGGGACAGAGTAATGAAAAACTGTTTTTT
CASSFTGQSNEKLFF
>TRBJ1-6|TRBD1|TRBV6-2/TRBV6-3|few
TGTGCCAGCAGCGCTGGACAGGGGTGGTCACCCCTCCACTTT
CASSAGQGWSPLHF
>TRBJ2-1|TRBD1|TRBV28|few
TGTGCCAGCAGAAGAGACAGGGCCAGGGACAATGAGCAGTTCTTC
CASRRDRARDNEQFF
>TRBJ1-6|-|TRBV19|few
TGTGCCAGTAGTATAACGGTATATAATTCACCCCTCCACTTT
CASSITVYNSPLHF
>TRBJ2-5|TRBD1|TRBV6-1|few
TGTGCCAGCAGTGGTCAGCGGACAGGACAAGAGACCCAGTACTTC
CASSGQRTGQETQYF
>TRBJ2-1|TRBD2|TRBV5-1|few
TGCGCCAGCAGCCCGTGGGGTAGCGGGAGGGTCAATGAGCAGTTCTTC
CASSPWGSGRVNEQFF
>TRBJ2-1|-|TRBV19|few
TGTGCCAGTAGTATTGGACAATACAATGAGCAGTTCTTC
CASSIGQYNEQFF
>TRBJ2-5|TRBD2|TRBV5-5|many
TGTGCCAGCAGGAACATACTAGCGGGAGGGCCAGGAGAGACCCAGTACTTC
CASRNILAGGPGETQYF
>TRBJ2-7|-|TRBV11-2|few
TGTGCCAGCAGCTTAGATCTTGGGACGATCGAGCAGTACTTC
CASSLDLGTIEQYF
>TRBJ1-6|TRBD1|TRBV6-1|many
TGTGCCAGCAGGCCTACAGGGGGGAATTCACCCCTCCACTTT
CASRPTGGNSPLHF
>TRBJ2-1|-|TRBV24-1|-
TGTGCCACCAGTGATTTCCGGCAGAGCTCCTACAATGAGCAGTTCTTC
CATSDFRQSSYNEQFF
>TRBJ1-1|-|TRBV7-6|-
TGTGCCAGCAGCTTAAACGGGGGTCTGGGCGGCACTGAAGCTTTCTTT
CASSLNGGLGGTEAFF
>TRBJ2-2|-|TRBV25-1|-
TGTGCCAGCAGTGAACTTGAAACCGTGTCTGGGGAGCTGTTTTTT
CASSELETVSGELFF
>TRBJ2-7|TRBD2|TRBV12-3/TRBV12-4|few
TGTGCCAGCAGTGGGTCAGCGGGAACGATATACGAGCAGTACTTC
CASSGSAGTIYEQYF
>TRBJ2-2|-|TRBV5-1|few
TGCGCCAGCAGCTACCTAACACTAGACCGTTTGGACACCGGGGAGCTGTTTTTT
CASSYLTLDRLDTGELFF
>TRBJ2-1|-|TRBV2|-
TGTGCCAGCACCGGCGGGCACAGGGGAGGCAATGAGCAGTTCTTC
CASTGGHRGGNEQFF
>TRBJ1-1|TRBD1|TRBV14|few
TGTGCCAGCAGCCAAGATCAAAGGGACAGGGGTGAAGCTTTCTTT
CASSQDQRDRGEAFF
>TRBJ2-5|-|TRBV20-1|-
TGCAGTGCTAGATGGGGGGCAGGGGAGACCCAGTACTTC
CSARWGAGETQYF